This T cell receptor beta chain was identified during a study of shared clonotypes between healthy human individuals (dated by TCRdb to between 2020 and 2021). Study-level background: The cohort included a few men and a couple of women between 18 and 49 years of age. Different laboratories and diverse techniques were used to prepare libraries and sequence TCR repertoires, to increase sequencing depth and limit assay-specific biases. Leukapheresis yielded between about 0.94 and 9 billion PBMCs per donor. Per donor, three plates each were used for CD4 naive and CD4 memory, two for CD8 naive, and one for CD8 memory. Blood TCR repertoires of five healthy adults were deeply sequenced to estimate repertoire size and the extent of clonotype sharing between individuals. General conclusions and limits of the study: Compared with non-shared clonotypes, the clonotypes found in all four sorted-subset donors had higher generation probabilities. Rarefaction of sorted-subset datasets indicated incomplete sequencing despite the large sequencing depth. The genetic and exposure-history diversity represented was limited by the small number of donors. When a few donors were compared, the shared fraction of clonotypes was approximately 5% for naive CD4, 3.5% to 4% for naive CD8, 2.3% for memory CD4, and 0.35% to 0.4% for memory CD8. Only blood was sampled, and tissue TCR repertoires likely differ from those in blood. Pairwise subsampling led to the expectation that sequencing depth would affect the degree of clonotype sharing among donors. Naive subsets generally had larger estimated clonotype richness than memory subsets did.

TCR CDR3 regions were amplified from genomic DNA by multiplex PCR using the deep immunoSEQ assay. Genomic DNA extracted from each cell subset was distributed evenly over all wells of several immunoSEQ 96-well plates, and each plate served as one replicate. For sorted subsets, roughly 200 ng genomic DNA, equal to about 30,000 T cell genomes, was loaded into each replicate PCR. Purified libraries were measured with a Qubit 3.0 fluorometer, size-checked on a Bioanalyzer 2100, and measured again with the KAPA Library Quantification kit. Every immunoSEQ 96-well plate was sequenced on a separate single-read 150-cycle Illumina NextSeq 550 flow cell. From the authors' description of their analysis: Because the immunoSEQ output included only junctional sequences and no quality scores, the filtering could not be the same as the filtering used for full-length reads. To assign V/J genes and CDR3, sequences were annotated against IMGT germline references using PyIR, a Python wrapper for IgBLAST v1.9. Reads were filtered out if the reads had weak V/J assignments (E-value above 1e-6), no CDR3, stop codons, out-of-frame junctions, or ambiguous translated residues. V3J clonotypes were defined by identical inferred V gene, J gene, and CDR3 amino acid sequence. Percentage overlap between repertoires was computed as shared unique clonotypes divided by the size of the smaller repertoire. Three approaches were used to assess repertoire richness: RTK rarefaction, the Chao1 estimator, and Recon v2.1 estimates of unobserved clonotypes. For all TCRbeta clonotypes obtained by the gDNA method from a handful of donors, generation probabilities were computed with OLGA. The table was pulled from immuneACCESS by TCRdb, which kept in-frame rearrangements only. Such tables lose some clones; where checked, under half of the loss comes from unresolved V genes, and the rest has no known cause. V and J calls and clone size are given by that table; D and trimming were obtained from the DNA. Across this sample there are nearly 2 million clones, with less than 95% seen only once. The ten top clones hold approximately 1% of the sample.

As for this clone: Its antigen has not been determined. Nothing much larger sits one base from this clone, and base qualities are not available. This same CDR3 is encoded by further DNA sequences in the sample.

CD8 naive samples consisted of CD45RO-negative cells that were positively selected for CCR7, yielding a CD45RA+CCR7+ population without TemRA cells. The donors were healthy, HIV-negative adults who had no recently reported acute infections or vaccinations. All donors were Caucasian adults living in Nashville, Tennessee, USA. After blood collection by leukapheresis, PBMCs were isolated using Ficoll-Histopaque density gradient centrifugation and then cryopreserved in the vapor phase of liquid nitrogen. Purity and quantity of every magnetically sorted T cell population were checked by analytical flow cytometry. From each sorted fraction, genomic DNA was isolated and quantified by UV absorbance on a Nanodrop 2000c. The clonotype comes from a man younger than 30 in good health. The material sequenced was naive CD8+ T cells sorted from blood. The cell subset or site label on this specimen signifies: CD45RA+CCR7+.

The CDR3 has the sequence CASSPGTDTQYF. The bases read TGTGCCAGCAGTCCCGGGACAGATACGCAGTATTTT. The V gene is TRBV27 and the J gene is TRBJ2-3, with an unclear D gene assignment. CDR1 MNHEY and CDR2 SMNVEV are derived from the germline V gene (reference sequence). V loses 5 bases of germline sequence and J loses 3 bases, and the interval between the two ends is 6 bases. There are 12 amino acids in the CDR3, from cysteine to phenylalanine inclusive. Here the CDR3 DNA is all that survives: 36 bases in frame from base 1.